This T cell receptor (beta chain) was identified in a study of cytomegalovirus exposure and HLA in healthy donors. Whole-study findings and limits: With later analysis, a missense DCLRE1C variant became linked to TCR beta V- and J-gene trimming. A few chains linked to CMV were shown in vitro to be specific for CMV antigens. It was in a later analysis that TCR association rates were seen to vary by HLA locus, highest for DRB1 and lowest for HLA-C.

Researchers ran the PCR with 60 Vbeta and 13 Jbeta primers. Profiling relied on immunoSEQ multiplex PCR, and the TCRdb table lists in-frame clones only, not all of them. The table records some 94,000 clones, 65% to 85% of them present only once. In regard to this clone: The antigen remains undetermined.

The CDR3 is 17 residues long. Germline V gene lookup returns CDR1 SNHLY and CDR2 FYNNEI. V shed 3 bases, J shed 5 bases, and the junction held 10 bases outside the gene matches. This TCR was recovered from a man in his forties or fifties in good health and CMV-seronegative. The rearrangement links TRBV2 to TRBJ2-1, with 10 positions matching TRBD1. Sequenced input: PBMCs. This chain's CDR3 is CASSEVWLGTGDNEQFF. The CDR3 DNA reads TGTGCCAGCAGTGAGGTCTGGTTAGGGACAGGGGACAATGAGCAGTTCTTC.